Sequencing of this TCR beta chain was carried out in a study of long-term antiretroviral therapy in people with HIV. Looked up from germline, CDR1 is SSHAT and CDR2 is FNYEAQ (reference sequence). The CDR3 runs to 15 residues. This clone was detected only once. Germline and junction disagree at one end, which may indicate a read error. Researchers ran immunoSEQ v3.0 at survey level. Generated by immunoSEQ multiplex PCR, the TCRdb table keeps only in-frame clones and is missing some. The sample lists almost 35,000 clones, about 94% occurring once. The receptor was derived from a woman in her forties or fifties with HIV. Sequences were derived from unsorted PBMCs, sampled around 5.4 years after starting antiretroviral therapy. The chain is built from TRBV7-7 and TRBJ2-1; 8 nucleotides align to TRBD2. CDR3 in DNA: TGTGCTAGCAGCTTAGGACCGGGACTAGAGAATGAGCAGTTCTTC. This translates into CASSLGPGLENEQFF.